This passage covers 19 T cell receptor beta chains from one sample sequenced in a study of metastatic and nonmetastatic thyroid tumors. Until they underwent thyroid surgery, no patient had received any treatment. TCRdb reanalyzed the PCR reads with MiXCR. This table holds about 37,000 clones, about 26% found once. Sample: blood. These receptors were collected from a male donor with papillary thyroid cancer or a benign thyroid nodule (not recorded which). Some clones in this sample may be carry-over from other donors' samples.

The V and J genes are TRBV6-1 and TRBJ2-7; 7 positions agree with TRBD2. The V gene end was trimmed by 6 bases and the J gene end by 2 bases; junction bases not matched to a gene: 10. CDR1 is MNHNS, CDR2 SASEGT, per germline. The CDR3 runs to 15 residues. DNA of the CDR3: TGTGCCAGCAGGACCGGGACTACCGGGACCTACGAGCAGTACTTC. Translation gives CASRTGTTGTYEQYF.

This clone was picked up a small number of times. The chain is built from TRBV12-3 or TRBV12-4 and TRBJ2-5; 12 bases fit TRBD1. The trim removed 6 bases at V and 5 bases at J, leaving 7 bases unmatched. The CDR3 consists of 15 residues. The CDR3 DNA follows: TGTGCCAGCAGCCGGGACAGGGGGCGAGAGGAGACCCAGTACTTC. Its protein product is CASSRDRGREETQYF.

In this sample, this clone turned up many times. V usage is TRBV11-2 and J usage is TRBJ2-7; 9 bases are shared with TRBD1. J lost 6 bases, V lost 3 bases, and 6 bases had no gene match. Germline V lookup: CDR1 SGHAT, CDR2 FQNNGV. The CDR3 runs to 14 residues. The chain's CDR3 is CASSFRTGESEQYF. The CDR3 DNA reads as TGTGCCAGCAGCTTCCGGACAGGGGAGAGCGAGCAGTACTTC.

The chain joins TRBV30 to TRBJ1-2; D not certain. CDR3 length: 12 residues. V lost 5 bases and J 4 bases, leaving 11 bases between the germline ends. Germline assignment: CDR1 GTSNPN and CDR2 SVGIG (reference sequence). This CDR3 reads CAWQDGVYGYTF. The CDR3 DNA reads TGTGCCTGGCAGGACGGAGTCTATGGCTACACCTTC.

The gene calls are TRBV6-5 and TRBJ2-2; TRBD1 matches at 12 bases. Germline CDR1 MNHEY, CDR2 SVGAGI. The CDR3 has 17 residues. V lost 1 base to trimming and J lost 6 bases; unmatched junction nucleotides: 6. As DNA, the CDR3 is TGTGCCAGCAGTTACTACCGGGACAGGGGGCGTTCCGGGGAGCTGTTTTTT. Translation gives CASSYYRDRGRSGELFF.

The rearrangement links TRBV19 to TRBJ1-1; D possibly corresponds to TRBD1 (5 bases). Trimming cost V 7 bases and J 0 bases, with 9 bases left between them. This CDR3 contains 13 residues. Looked up from germline, CDR1 is LNHDA and CDR2 is SQIVND (reference sequence). The CDR3 DNA reads as TGTGCCAGTACCGACAGAGTGAACACTGAAGCTTTCTTT. It is translated as CASTDRVNTEAFF.

The table lists this clone with many counts. The chain combines TRBV28 with TRBJ2-2, with 8 bases fitting TRBD2. The CDR3 totals 18 residues. Germline V CDR1 and CDR2: MDHEN, SYDVKM. J lost 3 bases, V lost 7 bases, and 16 bases had no gene match. The CDR3 DNA sequence: TGTGCCAGCACCAAAACAGGGTGGCGGGAGGCCCACACCGGGGAGCTGTTTTTT. This encodes CASTKTGWREAHTGELFF. Combining the CDR3 with reference TRBV28 and TRBJ2-2 gives the whole variable domain DVKVTQSSRYLVKRTGEKVFLECVQDMDHENMFWYRQDPGLGLRLIYFSYDVKMKEKGDIPEGYSVSREKKERFSLILESASTNQTSMYLCASTKTGWREAHTGELFFGEGSRLTVL.

The rearrangement uses TRBV12-3 or TRBV12-4 and TRBJ2-3, with 11 bases matching TRBD1. The CDR3 runs 15 residues. J lost 5 bases, V lost 4 bases, and 5 bases had no gene match. CDR3 nucleotides: TGTGCCAGCAGTTCCGGACAGGGGGCTATAGATACGCAGTATTTT. As protein: CASSSGQGAIDTQYF.

This clone appeared many times. Other DNA variants within this sample encode the same CDR3. The chain joins TRBV7-2 to TRBJ2-7, with TRBD2 matching over 9 bases. From germline, CDR1 is SGHTA and CDR2 FQGNSA. V shed 5 bases and J 2 bases; nucleotides not matched to a gene: 4. CDR3 length equals 14 residues. This CDR3 is CASSPGLAPYEQYF. The CDR3, as DNA: TGTGCCAGCAGCCCGGGACTAGCCCCCTACGAGCAGTACTTC.

There are many counts of this clone. The rearrangement uses TRBV2 and TRBJ1-1; no reliable D call. The V gene's germline CDR1 is SNHLY and CDR2 FYNNEI. CDR3 length: 11 amino acids. The CDR3 DNA follows: TGTGGGGTTCTGGGGAACACTGAAGCTTTCTTT. Protein sequence: CGVLGNTEAFF.

In this sample, this clone turned up a few times. The chain has TRBV6-4 and TRBJ2-2, with 9 bases aligning to TRBD1. V lost 5 bases and J lost 4; bases outside the gene matches: 2. The CDR3 length is 14 residues. The germline V gene has CDR1 MRHNA and CDR2 SNTAGT. The CDR3 spells CASSTGGGTGELFF. DNA for the CDR3: TGTGCCAGCAGTACAGGGGGCGGCACCGGGGAGCTGTTTTTT.

This chain joins TRBV5-1 and TRBJ2-7; no clear D. The V and J ends lost 5 bases and 0 bases respectively, with 12 bases between them. Germline CDR1 is SGHRS and CDR2 is YFSETQ. This CDR3 spans 14 amino acids. The CDR3 loop is CASRSNSISYEQYF. The CDR3 coding sequence is TGCGCCAGCAGGTCCAACAGTATCTCCTACGAGCAGTACTTC.

This clone was found a few times. V usage is TRBV28 and J usage is TRBJ2-7, with D unresolved. Germline CDR1 is MDHEN and CDR2 is SYDVKM. The CDR3 has 15 residues. V lost 5 bases, J lost 3 bases, and 17 bases lay in between. The CDR3 sequence is CASSPPRNDIYEQYF. DNA for the CDR3: TGTGCCAGCAGTCCCCCCCGTAATGATATCTACGAGCAGTACTTC.

The rearrangement uses TRBV11-1 and TRBJ2-3; D is unresolved. The V gene's germline CDR1 is SGHAT and CDR2 FQDESV (reference sequence). Trimming removed 2 bases from V and 6 bases from J, with 15 bases in between. The CDR3 length is 15 residues. The chain's CDR3 is CASSLFLASSDTQYF. CDR3 DNA: TGTGCCAGCAGCTTATTCCTTGCTTCCTCGGATACGCAGTATTTT.

The V gene is TRBV19, the J gene TRBJ2-7; 9 bases match TRBD1. Germline V gene lookup returns CDR1 LNHDA and CDR2 SQIVND (reference sequence). The J segment lost 2 bases and the V segment lost 4 bases, leaving 6 bases of the junction unmatched. The CDR3 has 15 residues. In DNA, the CDR3 is TGTGCCAGTAGTACCTCCGGGACAGGGCCCTACGAGCAGTACTTC. Amino acid sequence: CASSTSGTGPYEQYF.

The rearrangement joins TRBV5-1 to TRBJ2-7; 7 bases agree with TRBD1. Germline CDR1 and CDR2: SGHRS and YFSETQ. CDR3 length: 15 amino acids. V shed 4 bases, J shed 3 bases, and the junction held 10 bases outside the gene matches. The CDR3 nucleotides are TGCGCCAGCAGCCAAACCGGGACAGTGTTCTACGAGCAGTACTTC. Translating it yields CASSQTGTVFYEQYF.

The sample holds many counts of this clone. This sequence joins TRBV5-6 and TRBJ2-1, with 7 bases lining up with TRBD2. Germline CDR1 reads SGHDT; CDR2 reads YYEEEE. After removal of 3 bases from V and 0 bases from J, the junction contained 9 bases not matched to a gene. The CDR3 covers 17 residues. CDR3 coding DNA: TGTGCCAGCAGCTCGAAGCTAGCGGCCATCTCCTACAATGAGCAGTTCTTC. This codes for CASSSKLAAISYNEQFF.

This clone appeared a few times. The rearrangement uses TRBV5-1 and TRBJ1-2, with 7 bases aligning to TRBD1. CDR1 and CDR2 from the germline V gene are SGHRS and YFSETQ. The CDR3 has 14 residues. V lost 4 bases and J lost 6; bases outside the gene matches: 9. The CDR3 region has the DNA TGCGCCAGCAGCCTCACCTCAGGGGGAGATGGCTACACCTTC. Encoded protein: CASSLTSGGDGYTF.

This sequence joins TRBV7-9 and TRBJ2-5, with D perhaps being TRBD1 or TRBD2 (5 bases each). The CDR3 has 13 amino acids. The V and J ends lost 4 bases and 5 bases respectively, with 11 bases between them. Looked up from germline, CDR1 is SEHNR and CDR2 is FQNEAQ (reference sequence). The CDR3 protein is CASSSKGPETQYF. The CDR3 nucleotides are TGTGCCAGCAGCTCCAAGGGACCCGAGACCCAGTACTTC.